The clone carrying this T cell receptor (beta chain) was counted only a few times. The antigen is undetermined. The source of the sample is a study of human T cells and chemical hapten exposure. Study overall: Chiefly female patients presented with alopecia areata, totalis or universalis. Study-level findings and limits: Counts of TCRs expanded at PT1 correlated positively with patch test score.

The time point denotes: patch test 1, 2 weeks after DPC sensitization. Indicated treatment: therapeutic diphenylcyclopropenone sensitization with weekly scalp DPC. Someone pulled total RNA out of unfractionated whole blood. Using its own MiXCR run on the RACE reads, TCRdb lists one record per CDR3 protein. This sample has roughly 200,000 distinct CDR3 sequences, with 20% to 25% found just once. CDR1 and CDR2 (germline): SNHLY, FYNNEI. This CDR3 region has 14 residues. Trimming left V 6 bases short and J 3 bases short, with 12 bases between. The material was whole blood, obtained in connection with sensitization to the hapten diphenylcyclopropenone (DPC). This sequence was found in a woman aged 50 to 60 with alopecia areata. Some clones in this sample may be carry-over from other donors' samples. This chain links TRBV2 with TRBJ1-5; possible D gene TRBD1, 5 bases. CDR3 residues: CASSKDSPNQPQHF. CDR3 bases: TGTGCCAGCAGCAAAGACAGCCCCAATCAGCCCCAGCATTTT.